These T cell receptor beta chains were read from a single sample in a study of identical twins. A single record per CDR3 protein comes from TCRdb applying MiXCR to the 5' RACE reads. The data contain fewer than 500,000 distinct CDR3 sequences, roughly a quarter of them singletons. These records were also assigned to another study, of T cells expressing NK-cell markers.

Sequenced input: CD4+ T cells sorted from blood. These receptors were collected from a woman younger than 35 in good health. The CDR3 runs from the conserved cysteine through the conserved F or W. A D gene is named only where the DNA matches it firmly. The listing skips clone size in some rows; elsewhere it reads once, few, many or a size class.

J: TRBJ2-1; D: TRBD2; V: TRBV5-1; size: few; length: 15; CDR3: CASGIDSGIYNEQFF; DNA: TGCGCCAGCGGAATTGATAGCGGGATTTACAATGAGCAGTTCTTC
J: TRBJ1-6; D: .; V: TRBV6-5; size: .; length: 15; CDR3: CASSYVTGSHSPLHF; DNA: TGTGCCAGCAGTTACGTCACAGGGAGCCATTCACCCCTCCACTTT
J: TRBJ2-3; D: TRBD2; V: TRBV7-9; size: .; length: 16; CDR3: CASSVLAGGETDTQYF; DNA: TGTGCCAGCAGCGTCCTAGCGGGAGGGGAGACAGATACGCAGTATTTT
J: TRBJ1-6; D: .; V: TRBV20-1; size: .; length: 14; CDR3: CSARDPGAVTPLHF; DNA: TGCAGTGCTAGAGACCCCGGAGCTGTGACACCCCTCCACTTT
J: TRBJ2-1; D: .; V: TRBV3-1; size: .; length: 19; CDR3: CASSQGNGGGISSYNEQFF; DNA: TGTGCCAGCAGCCAAGGTAACGGAGGGGGGATTAGCTCCTACAATGAGCAGTTCTTC
J: TRBJ2-2; D: TRBD2; V: TRBV20-1; size: .; length: 15; CDR3: CSARIAGRFNGELFF; DNA: TGCAGTGCCCGTATAGCGGGTCGATTCAACGGGGAGCTGTTTTTT
J: TRBJ2-2; D: .; V: TRBV15; size: .; length: 14; CDR3: CATSRDRVGRELFF; DNA: TGTGCCACCAGCAGAGATCGGGTCGGGAGGGAGCTGTTTTTT
J: TRBJ2-1; D: .; V: TRBV24-1; size: .; length: 15; CDR3: CATSEAGSSYNEQFF; DNA: TGTGCCACCAGTGAAGCCGGTTCGTCCTACAATGAGCAGTTCTTC
J: TRBJ2-7; D: .; V: TRBV7-2; size: .; length: 12; CDR3: CASSLGQVPGYF; DNA: TGTGCCAGCAGCTTAGGACAGGTACCGGGTTACTTC
J: TRBJ2-3; D: .; V: TRBV12-3/TRBV12-4; size: once; length: 14; CDR3: CASSPDPRTDTQYF; DNA: TGTGCCAGCAGTCCCGATCCTAGGACAGATACGCAGTATTTT
J: TRBJ2-3; D: TRBD2; V: TRBV5-1; size: few; length: 17; CDR3: CASSLRPAGEGTDTQYF; DNA: TGCGCCAGCAGCTTGCGCCCAGCGGGAGAGGGCACAGATACGCAGTATTTT
J: TRBJ2-5; D: TRBD1; V: TRBV12-3/TRBV12-4; size: .; length: 14; CDR3: CASSQGQVKETQYF; DNA: TGTGCCAGCAGCCAAGGACAGGTCAAAGAGACCCAGTACTTC
J: TRBJ2-2; D: TRBD1; V: TRBV18; size: .; length: 14; CDR3: CASSHDRDTGELFF; DNA: TGTGCCAGCTCACACGACAGGGACACCGGGGAGCTGTTTTTT
J: TRBJ1-1; D: .; V: TRBV5-1; size: few; length: 14; CDR3: CASSLALDNTEAFF; DNA: TGCGCCAGCAGCTTGGCCTTGGATAACACTGAAGCTTTCTTT